The present T cell receptor (beta chain) was sequenced within a study of shared clonotypes between healthy human individuals. There are 16 residues in the CDR3. V was shortened by 4 bases and J by 5 bases, with 21 bases between the two germline ends. CDR1 and CDR2 from the germline V gene are SGHRS and YFSETQ. Libraries were prepared by immunoSEQ multiplex PCR; TCRdb keeps only in-frame clonotypes and omits some of them. The top ten hold about 0.38% of the sample, which has 2 million to 3 million clones, 90% to 95% seen once. This rearrangement joins TRBV5-1 to TRBJ2-5, with D perhaps matching TRBD2 (5 bases). The specimen was naive CD4+ T cells from PBMCs. The subset here: CD45RA+ positively selected. This sequence was found in a man aged 18-30 years in good health. Some clones in this sample may be carry-over from other donors' samples. The CDR3 DNA reads TGCGCCAGCAGCCCAACACCCGGGAACCCGGAGGAGACCCAGTACTTC. Its protein is CASSPTPGNPEETQYF. The entire variable domain, with the rest obtained from reference TRBV5-1 and TRBJ2-5, is as follows: KAGVTQTPRYLIKTRGQQVTLSCSPISGHRSVSWYQQTPGQGLQFLFEYFSETQRNKGNFPGRFSGRQFSNSRSEMNVSTLELGDSALYLCASSPTPGNPEETQYFGPGTRLLVL.